Following are 30 T cell receptor beta chains from one sample sequenced in a study of blood T cell repertoires in COVID-19. The repertoire was sequenced with immunoSEQ multiplex PCR; TCRdb's copy has only in-frame clones and lacks some. The profile shows over 250,000 clones, nearly 90% of them singletons. The specimen sequenced was PBMCs or T cells enriched from blood (not recorded which). Receptors were obtained from a woman in her sixties who had recovered from COVID-19.

The V call is TRBV6-6, the J call TRBJ2-1; D is unresolved. Germline V gene data show CDR1 as MNHNY and CDR2 as SVGAGI (reference sequence). V was clipped by 2 bases and J by 9 bases, with 8 bases between them. The CDR3 has 12 amino acids. This CDR3 is CASSYAVGEQFF. DNA for the CDR3: TGTGCCAGCAGTTACGCGGTTGGTGAGCAGTTCTTC.

The CDR3 loop reads CASSLGLDEQFF. Written as DNA, the CDR3 is TGTGCCAGCAGCCTTGGACTAGATGAGCAGTTCTTC. This sequence joins TRBV7-8 and TRBJ2-1; 7 nucleotides match TRBD2. Looked up from germline, CDR1 is SGHVS and CDR2 is FQNEAQ. Losses at the gene ends were 5 bases for V and 8 bases for J; bases not matched to a gene: 3. The CDR3 extends over 12 amino acids.

This clone was seen a single time. The chain links TRBV18 to TRBJ1-2; D is perhaps TRBD1 (6 bases). Between the trimmed V and J ends, which lost 3 bases and 9 bases, there was a span of 17 bases. The CDR3 length is 14 residues. The germline gives CDR1 KGHSH, CDR2 LQKENI. The DNA for the CDR3 is TGTGCCAGCTCACCCCCGGGGGGCGCAAGTAGCTACACCTTC. Protein sequence: CASSPPGGASSYTF.

The gene calls are TRBV5-6 and TRBJ1-1; 9 nucleotides match TRBD1. This CDR3 has 15 residues. CDR1 and CDR2 from the germline V gene are SGHDT and YYEEEE. V gave up 3 bases and J gave up 2 bases; unmatched junction bases: 5. As DNA, the CDR3 is TGTGCCAGCAGCTCGCCGGGACAGGGTAACACTGAAGCTTTCTTT. Amino acid sequence: CASSSPGQGNTEAFF.

The chain couples TRBV5-1 to TRBJ2-1; TRBD1 agrees at 7 bases. This CDR3 spans 16 amino acids. J lost 8 bases, V lost 4 bases, and 15 bases had no gene match. Germline assignment: CDR1 SGHRS and CDR2 YFSETQ. CDR3 in DNA: TGCGCCAGCAGCATCGCCCCCGGGACAGAGACCTATGAGCAGTTCTTC. Protein: CASSIAPGTETYEQFF.

This clone was seen just once. The chain has TRBV3-1 (or the pseudogene TRBV3-2) and TRBJ2-3, with D perhaps TRBD1 (6 bases). CDR1 and CDR2 from the germline V gene are LGHDT and YNNKEL (reference sequence). V was pared by 4 bases and J by 2 bases, with 10 bases between. The CDR3 has 14 residues. The CDR3 nucleotides are TGTGCCAGCAGCCGAGGACAGACCACAGATACGCAGTATTTT. This codes for CASSRGQTTDTQYF.

This clone was found once. This chain connects TRBV6-6 to TRBJ1-3; 9 nucleotides align to TRBD1. The V gene's germline CDR1 is MNHNY and CDR2 SVGAGI (reference sequence). The junction had 6 bases not matched to a gene; V was cut back by 6 bases and J by 3 bases. The CDR3 sequence is 15 residues long. This CDR3 reads CASRTGGGYGNTIYF. The CDR3, as DNA: TGTGCCAGCAGGACAGGGGGAGGTTATGGAAACACCATATATTTT.

This clone was detected only once. CDR3 sequence (DNA): TGTGCCAGCAGTCCCTTCTCCAGGGGACATCAGCCCCAGCATTTT. Protein: CASSPFSRGHQPQHF. This chain uses TRBV6-5 with TRBJ1-5; a possible D gene is TRBD1 (6 bases). CDR1 is MNHEY and CDR2 is SVGAGI in the germline V gene. This CDR3 region has 15 residues. Deletions cut 5 bases from V and 5 bases from J, with 16 bases between.

This chain uses TRBV5-1 with TRBJ1-6; possibly TRBD1 for D (5 bases). Trimming took off 0 bases at V and 5 bases at J, with 6 bases between the two ends. In germline, CDR1 is SGHRS, CDR2 YFSETQ. There are 14 residues in the CDR3. The CDR3 is CASSLDRNNSPLHF. The CDR3 bases are TGCGCCAGCAGCTTGGACAGGAATAATTCACCCCTCCACTTT.

There are a few counts of this clone. V gene TRBV7-8 combines with J gene TRBJ2-2; 13 bases map to TRBD2. Germline V gene lookup returns CDR1 SGHVS and CDR2 FQNEAQ. J lost 0 bases, V lost 4 bases, and 2 bases had no gene match. There are 17 residues in the CDR3. The CDR3 region is CASSSGLAGPNTGELFF. Here the CDR3 DNA reads TGTGCCAGCAGCTCGGGACTAGCGGGACCGAACACCGGGGAGCTGTTTTTT.

V is TRBV5-4 and J is TRBJ1-2; 11 bases match TRBD1. Per germline, CDR1 SGHNT and CDR2 YYREEE (reference sequence). V lost 8 bases, J lost 6 bases, and 12 bases stayed unmatched. The CDR3 sequence is 15 residues long. Here the CDR3 reads CASGQGASQGHGYTF. CDR3 DNA sequence: TGTGCCAGTGGACAGGGGGCATCGCAGGGTCATGGCTACACCTTC.

Notes on this clone: This sample includes further DNA sequences coding for the same CDR3. CDR3 coding DNA: TGTGCCAGCAGTTTGAGAGGGTACGAGCAGTACTTC. Encoded protein: CASSLRGYEQYF. The chain links TRBV28 to TRBJ2-7, with a tentative D call TRBD2 (5 bases). The CDR3 runs to 12 residues. V was pared by 3 bases and J by 4 bases, with 7 bases between. The germline gives CDR1 MDHEN, CDR2 SYDVKM.

This rearrangement joins TRBV19 to TRBJ2-2; TRBD2 agrees at 13 bases. The germline gives CDR1 LNHDA, CDR2 SQIVND (reference sequence). The ends lost 6 bases at V and 4 bases at J; junction bases unmatched: 8. The CDR3 has 17 residues. The CDR3 DNA sequence: TGTGCCAGTAGACCCAGGACTAGCGGGAGATCCACCGGGGAGCTGTTTTTT. Encoded protein: CASRPRTSGRSTGELFF. The complete variable domain, with remaining parts taken from reference TRBV19 and TRBJ2-2, reads DGGITQSPKYLFRKEGQNVTLSCEQNLNHDAMYWYRQDPGQGLRLIYYSQIVNDFQKGDIAEGYSVSREKKESFPLTVTSAQKNPTAFYLCASRPRTSGRSTGELFFGEGSRLTVL.

The chain recombines TRBV6-1 with TRBJ1-2; tentatively, D is TRBD1 (6 bases). The germline V gene has CDR1 MNHNS and CDR2 SASEGT. This CDR3 comprises 16 residues. Trimming took 1 base from V and 5 from J, leaving 17 bases between them. The CDR3: CASSEGGTLPQYGYTF. CDR3 coding DNA: TGTGCCAGCAGTGAAGGTGGGACACTTCCCCAGTATGGCTACACCTTC.

CDR3 nucleotides: TGCGCCAGCAGCTTGTTCGGGGTCCCGCCTAATGAAAAACTGTTTTTT. Its translation is CASSLFGVPPNEKLFF. The chain couples TRBV5-1 to TRBJ1-4; D uncertain. V was trimmed by 1 base and J by 3 bases, leaving 13 bases between them. CDR3 length equals 16 residues. Germline CDR1 is SGHRS and CDR2 is YFSETQ.

This clone appeared a single time. V gene TRBV10-3 combines with J gene TRBJ1-1, with a tentative D call TRBD1 (5 bases). This CDR3 has 12 residues. Germline V gives CDR1 ENHRY, CDR2 SYGVKD. V gave up 4 bases and J gave up 7 bases, with 10 bases separating them. The CDR3 nucleotides read TGTGCCATCAGTGGCAGGGAAAGTGAAGCTTTCTTT. This gives the protein CAISGRESEAFF.

The chain couples TRBV18 to TRBJ2-1; 9 bases are a match to TRBD2. CDR1 is KGHSH and CDR2 is LQKENI in the germline V gene. This CDR3 contains 15 residues. V lost 2 bases to trimming and J lost 5 bases; unmatched junction nucleotides: 4. Here the CDR3 reads CASSPTSGFDNEQFF. In DNA form, the CDR3 reads TGTGCCAGCTCACCAACTAGCGGGTTTGACAATGAGCAGTTCTTC.

The count of this clone is one. In nucleotides, the CDR3 is TGTGCCAGCAAACCAATAGGAGCGGGAAATTACAATGAGCAGTTCTTC. It is translated as CASKPIGAGNYNEQFF. The chain joins TRBV11-1 to TRBJ2-1; 7 bases map to TRBD2. The length of the CDR3 is 16 residues. CDR1 is SGHAT and CDR2 is FQDESV in the germline V gene (reference sequence). V lost 7 bases, J lost 4 bases, and 13 bases stayed unmatched. The full variable domain, rest sourced from reference TRBV11-1 and TRBJ2-1, is EAEVAQSPRYKITEKSQAVAFWCDPISGHATLYWYRQILGQGPELLVQFQDESVVDDSQLPKDRFSAERLKGVDSTLKIQPAELGDSAMYLCASKPIGAGNYNEQFFGPGTRLTVL.

The chain joins TRBV27 to TRBJ1-1, with a tentative D call TRBD1 (5 bases). Trimming stripped 6 bases from V and 9 bases from J, with 17 bases between. Germline loops: CDR1 MNHEY, CDR2 SMNVEV (reference sequence). The CDR3 length is 13 residues. CDR3 bases: TGTGCCAGCAGCTCCGACCGTGGGGGGAAAGCTTTCTTT. Translating it yields CASSSDRGGKAFF.

This clone was observed a single time. The CDR3, as DNA: TGTGCCAGCAGTTACCGCCCCGGGACTACCACCTACGAGCAGTACTTC. Its translation is CASSYRPGTTTYEQYF. The V call is TRBV6-5, the J call TRBJ2-7; 7 bases line up with TRBD2. The CDR3 length is 16 residues. Germline V CDR1 and CDR2: MNHEY, SVGAGI. Losses at the gene ends were 2 bases for V and 2 bases for J; bases not matched to a gene: 9.

This clone appeared a single time. CDR3 DNA: TGTGCCAGCAGCAAATCTCCGACGGGAGCCATTAATGAAAAACTGTTTTTT. It yields the protein CASSKSPTGAINEKLFF. The V call is TRBV21-1, the J call TRBJ1-4. TRBV21-1 has pseudogene status. The CDR3 totals 17 residues.

The chain employs TRBV7-9 and TRBJ2-7; 9 bases are shared with TRBD2. The germline gives CDR1 SEHNR, CDR2 FQNEAQ (reference sequence). The ends lost 4 bases at V and 2 bases at J; junction bases unmatched: 12. The CDR3 consists of 17 residues. The CDR3, as DNA: TGTGCCAGCAGCTCAAGAAGCGGACTAGCGAGCGCCTACGAGCAGTACTTC. Translation: CASSSRSGLASAYEQYF.

The V and J genes are TRBV7-9 and TRBJ2-5; 8 bases fit TRBD2. This CDR3 has 17 amino acids. Germline-derived CDR1 and CDR2 are SEHNR and FQNEAQ (reference sequence). V trimming: 2 bases; J trimming: 6 bases; junction bases outside the gene matches: 14. The CDR3 sequence: CASSLLIAGPIVQTQYF. Here the CDR3 DNA reads TGTGCCAGCAGCTTACTCATAGCGGGACCCATTGTTCAGACCCAGTACTTC.

The chain joins TRBV3-1 (or the pseudogene TRBV3-2) to TRBJ2-1; 11 nucleotides match TRBD2. Germline V gene sequence: CDR1 LGHDT, CDR2 YNNKEL (reference sequence). This CDR3 contains 15 residues. With V trimmed by 2 bases and J by 5 bases, 2 bases remained unmatched. The CDR3 bases are TGTGCCAGCAGCCAATCGGGACTAGCGGACAATGAGCAGTTCTTC. It translates to CASSQSGLADNEQFF.

The chain joins TRBV5-1 to TRBJ2-1, with 9 nucleotides matching TRBD2. CDR3 length equals 16 residues. V lost 3 bases to trimming and J lost 10 bases; unmatched junction nucleotides: 14. Germline V lookup: CDR1 SGHRS, CDR2 YFSETQ. The CDR3: CASSWGASGTAQEQFF. The DNA for the CDR3 is TGCGCCAGCAGCTGGGGGGCTAGCGGGACAGCACAGGAGCAGTTCTTC.

V gene TRBV7-8 combines with J gene TRBJ1-1; maybe TRBD1 (5 bases). Trimming removed 6 bases from V and 7 bases from J, with 24 bases in between. CDR1 and CDR2 (germline): SGHVS, FQNEAQ. The CDR3 is 16 amino acids. The CDR3 loop is CASSPKVFWGVSEAFF. The CDR3 coding sequence is TGTGCCAGCAGTCCGAAGGTTTTTTGGGGGGTTAGTGAAGCTTTCTTT. Based on the CDR3 plus reference TRBV7-8 and TRBJ1-1, the full variable domain is GAGVSQSPRYKVAKRGQDVALRCDPISGHVSLFWYQQALGQGPEFLTYFQNEAQLDKSGLPSDRFFAERPEGSVSTLKIQRTQQEDSAVYLCASSPKVFWGVSEAFFGQGTRLTVV.

This clone has just a few counts. The gene calls are TRBV6-5 and TRBJ2-3; possibly TRBD2 for D (5 bases). CDR1 MNHEY and CDR2 SVGAGI come from the germline V gene. CDR3 length: 15 residues. V lost 5 bases, J lost 4 bases, and 16 bases lay in between. CDR3 sequence: CASSPRRLDPDTQYF. For the CDR3, the DNA is TGTGCCAGCAGTCCAAGGAGGCTAGATCCAGATACGCAGTATTTT.

This chain uses TRBV28 with TRBJ1-2; the match to TRBD1 covers 7 bases. V shed 6 bases, J shed 6 bases, and the junction held 7 bases outside the gene matches. The V gene's germline CDR1 is MDHEN and CDR2 SYDVKM. The CDR3 length is 13 residues. This chain's CDR3 is CASRKTGTDGYTF. The CDR3 DNA sequence: TGTGCCAGCAGAAAAACAGGGACAGATGGCTACACCTTC.

The chain has TRBV7-9 and TRBJ2-5; D call uncertain. The CDR3 has 14 amino acids. The V end lost 3 bases, the J end lost 2 bases, and 10 bases lay between the germline ends. Germline CDR1 and CDR2: SEHNR and FQNEAQ (reference sequence). The chain's CDR3 is CASSFYTAQETQYF. The CDR3 DNA reads TGTGCCAGCAGCTTTTATACAGCACAAGAGACCCAGTACTTC.

The chain combines TRBV27 with TRBJ2-1, with 9 nucleotides matching TRBD1. Germline V gene sequence: CDR1 MNHEY, CDR2 SMNVEV (reference sequence). This CDR3 is 15 amino acids long. Unmatched junction bases numbered 11, after V lost 7 bases and J lost 7 bases. CDR3 residues: CASNSLDRGVNEQFF. CDR3 sequence (DNA): TGTGCCAGCAACTCCTTGGACAGGGGAGTAAATGAGCAGTTCTTC.